A selection of T cell receptor beta chains follows, all from one sample in a study of cytomegalovirus exposure and HLA in healthy donors. Here immunoSEQ multiplex PCR was the method, and the copy in TCRdb shows in-frame clones only, minus some. The sample shows 90,000 to 150,000 clones, about 85% of them seen only once. Sequenced: PBMCs. The receptors were gathered from a woman aged 30 to 39 in good health and CMV-seronegative. Each CDR3 is given with its conserved first and last residue.

>TRBV11-2
CASSSAGTGANYGYTF
>TRBV5-4
CASSLEQGFSPLHF
>TRBV18
CASSPRTGSNYGYTF
>TRBV7-9
CASSLNQGAYYGYTF
>TRBV5-4
CASSSRSYNSPLHF
>TRBV12-5
CASGLVVGTGKETQYF
>TRBV10-3
CATSTGEVEKLFF
>TRBV9
CASSEWTGVADTQYF
>TRBV6-6
CAGSRVPSTDTQYF
>TRBV30
CAWSGSGYGYTF